This T cell receptor (beta chain) came from a study of cytomegalovirus exposure and HLA in healthy donors. Overall study results and limits: The study flagged some 180 TCR beta chains as cytomegalovirus-associated.

For this clone: Antigen unknown.

The PCR made use of 60 Vbeta and 13 Jbeta primers. Authors' data handling: There were about 86 million unique TCR beta chains by a later count, and 10 million to 12 million of them were shared. Some clones are missing from TCRdb's copy, which holds only in-frame ones; the method was immunoSEQ multiplex PCR. V and J calls plus clone size are reproduced from that table; the DNA served to infer D and trimming. The table includes under 200,000 clones, around three quarters detected once. Germline CDR1 is SGHDT and CDR2 is YYEEEE. The CDR3 is made up of 17 amino acids. Between the trimmed V and J ends, which lost 4 bases and 2 bases, there was a span of 19 bases.

This TCR came from a young woman in good health and CMV-seronegative. The V and J genes are TRBV5-6 and TRBJ2-1, with TRBD2 as a possible D gene (5 bases). The sequencing input was PBMCs. CDR3 coding DNA: TGTGCCAGCAGCCCCTCCGGCGGGTCGGTGACCTACAATGAGCAGTTCTTC. Its protein product is CASSPSGGSVTYNEQFF.